The following is a T cell receptor beta chain sequence with its context. What it binds is unknown. The sample comes from a study of CD8 T cells in ankylosing spondylitis. Trimming took off 0 bases at V and 4 bases at J, with 22 bases between the two ends. This CDR3 region has 17 residues. Germline CDR1 is DFQATT and CDR2 is SNEGSKA (reference sequence). Libraries for TCR beta were made by quantitative 5'-RACE with molecular barcodes. TCRdb reprocessed the 5' RACE reads via MiXCR and lists one record per CDR3 protein. The sample gives 250,000 to 350,000 distinct CDR3 sequences, roughly 20% of which show up once; approximately 3.7% is in the top ten. Study results and caveats: Seemingly characteristic of ankylosing spondylitis blood was a TCR beta motif consisting of 7 or 8 highly homologous variants. Both synovial fluid and blood in reactive arthritis had previously been reported to carry some motif variants.

J is TRBJ2-7 and V is TRBV20-1; either TRBD1 or TRBD2 may fit D (5 bases each). The sample consisted of blood, either unsorted or a sorted T cell fraction (not recorded which). This sequence was found in a female donor with ankylosing spondylitis or in good health (not recorded which). CDR3 protein: CSARDRRGAPFLYEQYF. CDR3 in DNA: TGCAGTGCTAGAGATCGTCGAGGGGCCCCATTTCTGTACGAGCAGTACTTC.